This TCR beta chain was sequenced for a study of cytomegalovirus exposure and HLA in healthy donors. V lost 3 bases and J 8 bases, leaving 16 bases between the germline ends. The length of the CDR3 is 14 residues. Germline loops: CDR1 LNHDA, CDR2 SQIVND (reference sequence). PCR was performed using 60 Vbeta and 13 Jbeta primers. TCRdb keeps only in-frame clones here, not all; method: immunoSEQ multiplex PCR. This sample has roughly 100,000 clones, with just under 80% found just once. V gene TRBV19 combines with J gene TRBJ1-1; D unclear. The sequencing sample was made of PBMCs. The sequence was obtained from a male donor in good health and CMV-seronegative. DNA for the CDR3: TGTGCCAGTAGTATGAAGTTTAGAGGTGAGGAAGCTTTCTTT. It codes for CASSMKFRGEEAFF.